The present entry profiles one TCR beta chain with its context. As yet, its antigen is unknown. Looked up from germline, CDR1 is SGHVS and CDR2 is FNYEAQ. Trimming took off 4 bases at V and 7 bases at J, with 12 bases between the two ends. The CDR3 totals 13 residues. Semi-nested PCR with Nested Universal Primer A followed constant-region reverse priming of full-length variable regions. TCRdb re-analysed the 5' RACE reads in MiXCR, keeping a single row per CDR3 protein. Altogether roughly 58,000 distinct CDR3 sequences are present, less than 25% being singletons, with the ten largest covering roughly 2.9%. Study-level findings and limits: Tumor memory CD4+ T cell TCR gene usage clustered with blood and lymph node memory CD4+ cells and lymph node naive CD4+ cells.

The sorted Tregs were CD4+CD25+CD127-/low cells. The source of this sequence is a female donor with breast cancer. This chain links TRBV7-6 with TRBJ2-3; the D is unclear. Specimen: tumor-infiltrating Tregs sorted from the breast tumor. In DNA, the CDR3 is TGTGCCAGCAGCTCTCCTCTACAGAATACGCAGTATTTT. Its protein product is CASSSPLQNTQYF.